This passage covers 28 T cell receptor beta chains from one sample sequenced in a study of shared clonotypes between healthy human individuals. Some clones are missing from TCRdb's copy, which holds only in-frame ones; the method was immunoSEQ multiplex PCR. The sample lists roughly 1,600,000 clones, 98% occurring once. Sequenced input: naive CD4+ T cells sorted from blood. Subset of the sample: CD45RA+ positively selected. The receptors originated from a man aged 25-45 years in good health.

The rearrangement links TRBV9 to TRBJ2-3, with 9 bases aligning to TRBD2. The CDR3 is 14 amino acids. Germline trimming cut 3 bases from V and 4 bases from J; bases unmatched to any gene: 3. Germline-derived CDR1 and CDR2 are SGDLS and YYNGEE. The CDR3 loop reads CASSGTSGSDTQYF. The CDR3 coding sequence is TGTGCCAGCAGCGGAACTAGCGGGTCAGATACGCAGTATTTT.

In its sample, this clone was seen once. CDR3 protein: CASSYVTNAYEQYF. The CDR3 DNA is TGTGCCAGCAGTTACGTGACTAACGCCTACGAGCAGTACTTC. V is TRBV6-5 and J is TRBJ2-7; a weak D match, TRBD2 (5 bases). Per the germline V gene, CDR1 is MNHEY and CDR2 is SVGAGI. CDR3 length: 14 residues. The ends were cut back, 2 bases at V and 2 bases at J, with 10 bases in the middle.

The chain uses TRBV2 and TRBJ1-1; D gene uncertain. This CDR3 contains 14 residues. Trimming left V 2 bases short and J 6 bases short, with 13 bases between. Per germline, CDR1 SNHLY and CDR2 FYNNEI. The CDR3 DNA reads TGTGCCAGCAGTGAACGACGGGATCCCGCTGAAGCTTTCTTT. Its protein is CASSERRDPAEAFF.

The chain carries TRBV18 and TRBJ2-7; D is possibly TRBD1 (6 bases). Germline V gene lookup returns CDR1 KGHSH and CDR2 LQKENI. Trimming removed 4 bases at V and 2 bases at J, with 9 bases between. This CDR3 spans 13 amino acids. This CDR3 is CASSRDKTYEQYF. Written as DNA, the CDR3 is TGTGCCAGCTCACGGGACAAGACCTACGAGCAGTACTTC.

The V gene is TRBV5-6, the J gene TRBJ2-5, with 9 nucleotides matching TRBD1. Unmatched junction bases numbered 9, after V lost 4 bases and J lost 5 bases. Germline loops: CDR1 SGHDT, CDR2 YYEEEE. The CDR3 is 15 amino acids. The CDR3 spells CASSARYRGRETQYF. Written as DNA, the CDR3 is TGTGCCAGCAGCGCTCGCTACAGGGGGCGGGAGACCCAGTACTTC.

Comments on this clone: The same CDR3 also results from other DNA sequences found in this sample. The chain recombines TRBV29-1 with TRBJ2-3, with D uncertain. Germline CDR1 and CDR2: SQVTM and ANQGSEA. The CDR3 is 13 amino acids. V dropped 4 bases and J dropped 0 bases, with 8 bases sitting between them. CDR3 nucleotides: TGCAGCGTTGGACAAGGTAGCACAGATACGCAGTATTTT. It is translated as CSVGQGSTDTQYF.

V is TRBV11-2 and J is TRBJ1-4, with D perhaps matching TRBD1 (5 bases). There are 14 residues in the CDR3. Per the germline V gene, CDR1 is SGHAT and CDR2 is FQNNGV. V dropped 7 bases and J dropped 2 bases, with 11 bases sitting between them. CDR3 loop: CASTLGGTNEKLFF. The CDR3 coding sequence is TGTGCCAGCACCCTGGGGGGGACTAATGAAAAACTGTTTTTT.

With regard to this clone: Within the sample, other DNA sequences also encode this same CDR3. The chain joins TRBV28 to TRBJ1-2; D is unclear. Germline V gives CDR1 MDHEN, CDR2 SYDVKM. The CDR3 runs to 11 residues. Trimming removed 6 bases at V and 0 bases at J, with 2 bases between. CDR3 in amino acids: CASRANYGYTF. The CDR3, as DNA: TGTGCCAGCAGAGCTAACTATGGCTACACCTTC.

The chain combines TRBV11-2 with TRBJ2-7; D tentatively reads TRBD1 or TRBD2 (6 bases each). Trimming left V 5 bases short and J 6 bases short, with 11 bases between. The CDR3 has 12 amino acids. In germline, CDR1 is SGHAT, CDR2 FQNNGV. In DNA, the CDR3 is TGTGCCAGCAGCGGGGGGCGTCGCGAGCAGTACTTC. It is translated as CASSGGRREQYF.

The chain is built from TRBV10-3 and TRBJ2-3; D uncertain. This CDR3 region has 13 residues. Germline V gene sequence: CDR1 ENHRY, CDR2 SYGVKD. V lost 6 bases and J 4 bases, leaving 11 bases between the germline ends. The CDR3 DNA is TGTGCCATCAGAGTGACTTCAGCAGATACGCAGTATTTT. It translates to CAIRVTSADTQYF.

The V and J genes are TRBV5-5 and TRBJ2-5; 7 bases agree with TRBD2. Germline V gene data show CDR1 as SGHKS and CDR2 as YYEKEE (reference sequence). Trimming cost V 7 bases and J 9 bases; bases outside gene matches: 12. This CDR3 spans 13 amino acids. The DNA for the CDR3 is TGTGCCAGCGGGACTACCCATGACCGGGCCCAGTACTTC. This codes for CASGTTHDRAQYF. The entire variable domain, with the rest obtained from reference TRBV5-5 and TRBJ2-5, is as follows: DAGVTQSPTHLIKTRGQQVTLRCSPISGHKSVSWYQQVLGQGPQFIFQYYEKEERGRGNFPDRFSARQFPNYSSELNVNALLLGDSALYLCASGTTHDRAQYFGPGTRLLVL.

Worth noting for this clone: Other DNA sequences within the sample encode an identical CDR3. J is TRBJ2-5 and V is TRBV5-1; D remains unclear. V was trimmed by 0 bases and J by 7 bases, leaving 7 bases between them. The germline gives CDR1 SGHRS, CDR2 YFSETQ. The CDR3 totals 12 residues. CDR3 protein: CASSLEAGTQYF. As DNA, the CDR3 is TGCGCCAGCAGCTTGGAAGCTGGGACCCAGTACTTC.

The chain carries TRBV28 and TRBJ2-5, with D hard to call. CDR1 is MDHEN and CDR2 is SYDVKM in the germline V gene. This CDR3 comprises 15 residues. V was clipped by 6 bases and J by 5 bases, with 19 bases between them. The CDR3, as DNA: TGTGCCAGCAGCTACTCCTCGGCAGCCAGGGAGACCCAGTACTTC. Translated: CASSYSSAARETQYF. The complete variable domain, with remaining parts taken from reference TRBV28 and TRBJ2-5, reads DVKVTQSSRYLVKRTGEKVFLECVQDMDHENMFWYRQDPGLGLRLIYFSYDVKMKEKGDIPEGYSVSREKKERFSLILESASTNQTSMYLCASSYSSAARETQYFGPGTRLLVL.

V and J are TRBV6-1 and TRBJ1-5; TRBD1 aligns across 8 bases. V dropped 2 bases and J dropped 6; count of bases not matched to a gene: 12. The CDR3 totals 17 residues. Germline V gene sequence: CDR1 MNHNS, CDR2 SASEGT. CDR3 DNA: TGTGCCAGCAGTGAATATGCAGGACAGGGTCGTGGTCAGCCCCAGCATTTT. Translated: CASSEYAGQGRGQPQHF.

The chain carries TRBV11-2 and TRBJ2-5; the D is unclear. The CDR3 covers 12 residues. Per the germline V gene, CDR1 is SGHAT and CDR2 is FQNNGV. V shed 4 bases and J shed 0 bases, with 3 bases lying between them. The CDR3 bases are TGTGCCAGCAGCTCGTACCAAGAGACCCAGTACTTC. This encodes CASSSYQETQYF.

This chain uses TRBV18 with TRBJ2-3; TRBD2 aligns across 7 bases. CDR1 and CDR2 (germline): KGHSH, LQKENI. The CDR3 consists of 21 residues. V shed 0 bases and J 4 bases; nucleotides not matched to a gene: 22. CDR3 coding DNA: TGTGCCAGCTCACCACCGACGGTGTGGGGGAGGGCCACGGTCGACCCAGATACGCAGTATTTT. Protein sequence: CASSPPTVWGRATVDPDTQYF. Looking up the rest from reference TRBV18 and TRBJ2-3 gives the full variable domain: NAGVMQNPRHLVRRRGQEARLRCSPMKGHSHVYWYRQLPEEGLKFMVYLQKENIIDESGMPKERFSAEFPKEGPSILRIQQVVRGDSAAYFCASSPPTVWGRATVDPDTQYFGPGTRLTVL.

V gene TRBV2 combines with J gene TRBJ2-5, with TRBD1 matching over 10 bases. J was trimmed by 5 bases and V by 7 bases; bases with no gene match: 10. The CDR3 runs 15 residues. The germline gives CDR1 SNHLY, CDR2 FYNNEI. The CDR3 sequence is CASTTDRGYFETQYF. The CDR3 DNA reads as TGTGCCAGCACTACGGACAGGGGGTACTTTGAGACCCAGTACTTC.

V usage is TRBV4-1 and J usage is TRBJ2-7, with unresolved D. Germline assignment: CDR1 MGHRA and CDR2 YSYEKL. The CDR3 has 16 residues. V dropped 0 bases and J dropped 7 bases, with 19 bases sitting between them. The CDR3 DNA follows: TGCGCCAGCAGCCAAGATGGCGTTGGACGGCCCGTGGAGCAGTACTTC. This translates into CASSQDGVGRPVEQYF.

V gene TRBV25-1 combines with J gene TRBJ2-3; TRBD1 is a possible D gene (5 bases). Between the trimmed V and J ends, which lost 8 bases and 2 bases, there was a span of 17 bases. Germline values: CDR1 MGHDK, CDR2 SYGVNS. The CDR3 contains 15 residues. The CDR3 nucleotides are TGTGCCAGCCTCTCCCCGACAGACTCCACAGATACGCAGTATTTT. Its translation is CASLSPTDSTDTQYF. Full variable domain (outside the CDR3, taken from reference TRBV25-1 and TRBJ2-3): EADIYQTPRYLVIGTGKKITLECSQTMGHDKMYWYQQDPGMELHLIHYSYGVNSTEKGDLSSESTVSRIRTEHFPLTLESARPSHTSQYLCASLSPTDSTDTQYFGPGTRLTVL.

V gene TRBV29-1 combines with J gene TRBJ1-4; TRBD1 is a possible D gene (6 bases). The V gene's germline CDR1 is SQVTM and CDR2 ANQGSEA. V lost 3 bases and J lost 8, with 16 bases in between. The length of the CDR3 is 14 residues. Here the CDR3 DNA reads TGCAGCGTTGATTCACAGGGTGATCACGAAAAACTGTTTTTT. As protein: CSVDSQGDHEKLFF.

V and J are TRBV5-5 and TRBJ2-5; D might be TRBD2 (5 bases). V lost 2 bases, J lost 5 bases, and 10 bases lay in between. Germline V gives CDR1 SGHKS, CDR2 YYEKEE (reference sequence). This CDR3 region has 13 residues. The CDR3 sequence: CASSLEGAETQYF. CDR3 sequence (DNA): TGTGCCAGCAGCTTAGAGGGAGCTGAGACCCAGTACTTC.

The V call is TRBV7-9, the J call TRBJ2-1; D is uncertain. In germline, CDR1 is SEHNR, CDR2 FQNEAQ (reference sequence). CDR3 length equals 13 residues. Trimming removed 4 bases from V and 6 bases from J, with 10 bases in between. CDR3 DNA sequence: TGTGCCAGCAGCTCACCCATCGGCAATGAGCAGTTCTTC. As protein: CASSSPIGNEQFF.

The chain joins TRBV7-2 to TRBJ2-5; weak D call: TRBD2 (6 bases). The CDR3 covers 14 residues. V lost 1 base and J 2 bases, leaving 8 bases between the germline ends. Germline loops: CDR1 SGHTA, CDR2 FQGNSA. The CDR3 region has the DNA TGTGCCAGCAGCTTAGGGGACTTTCAAGAGACCCAGTACTTC. Protein: CASSLGDFQETQYF.

The chain couples TRBV6-6 to TRBJ2-5; D is unclear. The V gene's germline CDR1 is MNHNY and CDR2 SVGAGI (reference sequence). This CDR3 comprises 13 residues. Deletions cut 4 bases from V and 0 bases from J, with 6 bases between. The CDR3 reads CASSSLYQETQYF. CDR3 sequence (DNA): TGTGCCAGCAGTTCCTTGTACCAAGAGACCCAGTACTTC.

The chain joins TRBV28 to TRBJ1-2; D uncertain. The CDR3 covers 13 residues. Trimming shortened V by 5 bases and J by 0 bases, and 7 bases separated the two germline ends. Germline lookup yields CDR1 MDHEN and CDR2 SYDVKM. The CDR3 nucleotides are TGTGCCAGCAGTCCGGGAGCTAACTATGGCTACACCTTC. Translated: CASSPGANYGYTF.

Notes on this clone: This sample also contains other DNA sequences that code for the same CDR3. The rearrangement joins TRBV5-1 to TRBJ2-7; D possibly corresponds to TRBD1 (5 bases). V was shortened by 2 bases and J by 0 bases, with 9 bases between the two germline ends. The CDR3 spans 14 residues. Germline V gene lookup returns CDR1 SGHRS and CDR2 YFSETQ. The CDR3: CASSFQGPSYEQYF. Written as DNA, the CDR3 is TGCGCCAGCAGCTTCCAGGGTCCCTCCTACGAGCAGTACTTC.

The chain has TRBV29-1 and TRBJ2-3, with TRBD2 matching over 14 bases. The CDR3 length is 17 residues. V was pared by 5 bases and J by 2 bases, with 9 bases of the junction left unmatched. The germline gives CDR1 SQVTM, CDR2 ANQGSEA. The CDR3 is CSVSTSGRVGYTDTQYF. CDR3 coding DNA: TGCAGCGTTTCGACTAGCGGGAGGGTGGGCTACACAGATACGCAGTATTTT.

The CDR3 sequence is CASSRDGPSYNEQFF. DNA of the CDR3: TGTGCCAGCAGTCGAGATGGGCCTTCCTACAATGAGCAGTTCTTC. The chain combines TRBV7-3 with TRBJ2-1; D gene uncertain. Germline values: CDR1 SGHTA, CDR2 FQGTGA. The CDR3 loop spans 15 amino acids. V lost 6 bases to trimming and J lost 1 base, with 13 bases between them.